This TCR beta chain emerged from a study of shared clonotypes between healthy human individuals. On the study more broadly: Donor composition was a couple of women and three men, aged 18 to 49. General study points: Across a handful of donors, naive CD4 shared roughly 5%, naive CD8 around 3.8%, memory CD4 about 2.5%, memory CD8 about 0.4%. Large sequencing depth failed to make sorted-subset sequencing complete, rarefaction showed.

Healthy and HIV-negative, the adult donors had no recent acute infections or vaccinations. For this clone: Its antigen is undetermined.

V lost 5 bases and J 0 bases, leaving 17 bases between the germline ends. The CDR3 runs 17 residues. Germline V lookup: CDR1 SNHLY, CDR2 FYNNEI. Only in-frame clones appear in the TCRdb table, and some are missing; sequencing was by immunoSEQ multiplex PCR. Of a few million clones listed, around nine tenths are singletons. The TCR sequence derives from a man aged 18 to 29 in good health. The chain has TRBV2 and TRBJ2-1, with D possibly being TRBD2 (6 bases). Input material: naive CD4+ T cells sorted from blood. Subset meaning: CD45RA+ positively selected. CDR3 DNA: TGTGCCAGCAGTCAAGATACTAGCCTGAGCTCCTACAATGAGCAGTTCTTC. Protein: CASSQDTSLSSYNEQFF.